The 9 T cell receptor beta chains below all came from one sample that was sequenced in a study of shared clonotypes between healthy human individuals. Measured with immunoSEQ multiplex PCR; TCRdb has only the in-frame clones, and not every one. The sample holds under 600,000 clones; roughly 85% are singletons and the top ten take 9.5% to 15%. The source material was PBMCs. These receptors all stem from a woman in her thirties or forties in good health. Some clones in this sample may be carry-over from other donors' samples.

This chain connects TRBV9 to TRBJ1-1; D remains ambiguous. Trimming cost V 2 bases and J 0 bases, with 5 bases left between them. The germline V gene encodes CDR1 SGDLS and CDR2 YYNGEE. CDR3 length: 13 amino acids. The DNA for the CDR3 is TGTGCCAGCAGCGTTGCGGTGAACACTGAAGCTTTCTTT. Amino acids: CASSVAVNTEAFF.

The CDR3 spells CASSLTGDVRYGYTF. The CDR3 region has the DNA TGTGCCAGCAGTTTAACAGGGGACGTACGGTATGGCTACACCTTC. The chain is built from TRBV27 and TRBJ1-2; 7 bases agree with TRBD1. The CDR3 is 15 amino acids. CDR1 MNHEY and CDR2 SMNVEV come from the germline V gene (reference sequence). Trimming cost V 2 bases and J 5 bases; bases outside gene matches: 8.

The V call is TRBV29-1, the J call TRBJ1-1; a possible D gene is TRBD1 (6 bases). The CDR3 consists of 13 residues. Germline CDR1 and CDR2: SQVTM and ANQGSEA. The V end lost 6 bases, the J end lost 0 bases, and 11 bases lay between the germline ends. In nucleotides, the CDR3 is TGCAGCGTCCAGGGGAAGATGAACACTGAAGCTTTCTTT. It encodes CSVQGKMNTEAFF.

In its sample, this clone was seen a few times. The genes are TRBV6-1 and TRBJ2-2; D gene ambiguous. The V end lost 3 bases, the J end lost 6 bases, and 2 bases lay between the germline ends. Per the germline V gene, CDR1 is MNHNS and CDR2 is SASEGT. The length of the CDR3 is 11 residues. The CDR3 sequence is CASSEAGELFF. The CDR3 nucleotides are TGTGCCAGCAGTGAGGCCGGGGAGCTGTTTTTT.

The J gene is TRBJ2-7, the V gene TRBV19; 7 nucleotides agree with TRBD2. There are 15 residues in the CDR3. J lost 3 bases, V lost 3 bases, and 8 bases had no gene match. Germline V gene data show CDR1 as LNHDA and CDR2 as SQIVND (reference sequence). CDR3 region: CASSIGGIGNYEQYF. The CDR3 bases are TGTGCCAGTAGTATCGGGGGGATTGGTAACTACGAGCAGTACTTC. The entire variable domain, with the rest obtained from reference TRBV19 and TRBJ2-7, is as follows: DGGITQSPKYLFRKEGQNVTLSCEQNLNHDAMYWYRQDPGQGLRLIYYSQIVNDFQKGDIAEGYSVSREKKESFPLTVTSAQKNPTAFYLCASSIGGIGNYEQYFGPGTRLTVT.

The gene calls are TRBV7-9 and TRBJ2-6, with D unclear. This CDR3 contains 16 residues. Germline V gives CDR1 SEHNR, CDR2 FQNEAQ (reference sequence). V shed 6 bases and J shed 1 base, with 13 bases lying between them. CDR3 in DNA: TGTGCCAGCAGGTCCCGGAGAATATCTGGGGCCAACGTCCTGACTTTC. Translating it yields CASRSRRISGANVLTF.

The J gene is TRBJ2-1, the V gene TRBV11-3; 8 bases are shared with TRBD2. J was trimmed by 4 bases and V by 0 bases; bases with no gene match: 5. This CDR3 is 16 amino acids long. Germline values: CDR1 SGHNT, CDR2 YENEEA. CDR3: CASSLDSGTQYNEQFF. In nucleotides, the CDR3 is TGTGCCAGCAGCTTAGATAGCGGGACCCAGTACAATGAGCAGTTCTTC.

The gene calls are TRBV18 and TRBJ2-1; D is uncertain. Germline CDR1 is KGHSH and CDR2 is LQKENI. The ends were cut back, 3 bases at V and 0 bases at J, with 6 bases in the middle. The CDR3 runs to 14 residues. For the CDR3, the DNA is TGTGCCAGCTCACCGGAGAGCTCCTACAATGAGCAGTTCTTC. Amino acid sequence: CASSPESSYNEQFF.

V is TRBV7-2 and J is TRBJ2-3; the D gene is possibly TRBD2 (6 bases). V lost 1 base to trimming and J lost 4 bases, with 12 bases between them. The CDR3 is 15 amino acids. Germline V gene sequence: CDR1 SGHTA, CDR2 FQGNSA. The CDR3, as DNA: TGTGCCAGCAGCTTAGTCGCCCTAGCGTCAGATACGCAGTATTTT. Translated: CASSLVALASDTQYF.